This T cell receptor beta chain was found in a study of T-cell reconstitution after alpha-beta-depleted transplantation in children listed by TCRdb under 2016. For the study in its entirety: The study quantitatively tracked T-cell immune reconstitution after TCRalphabeta/CD19-depleted allogeneic hematopoietic cell transplantation in children using TCR repertoire profiling.

Remarks on this clonotype: Its target antigen remains unknown. No much larger clone is present one base from it, and per-base qualities are unavailable.

The library was built by means of PCR. Reads for this sample came from an Illumina HiSeq 2500. TCR libraries were prepared with molecular barcoding, using unique molecular identifiers to normalize TCRbeta repertoire quantification. TCRdb redid the processing of the public reads, applying fastp at Q25 and MiXCR, and retained in-frame beta chains. CDR3 protein sequences are deduplicated, and each keeps its most common genes and DNA. The sample contains fewer than 550,000 distinct CDR3 sequences, roughly a tenth of them found a single time. The ten most abundant clones make up 4.5% to 7% of the sample. According to the germline V gene (reference sequence), CDR1 reads LNHNV and CDR2 reads YYDKDF. V is shortened by 3 bases, J by 0 bases, and the region joining them spans 12 bases. Taken from cysteine to phenylalanine, the CDR3 has 17 residues. Here the CDR3 DNA is all that survives: 51 bases in frame from base 1.

The V and J genes are TRBV15 and TRBJ2-6; the D segment could be TRBD1, given 5 matching bases. The source of this sequence is a human donor who donated a stem cell graft to a child with acute myeloid leukemia. This specimen was PBMCs from the stem cell graft donor, taken from the stem cell graft. The nucleotide sequence is TGTGCCACCAGCAGCAGGGTTATTAGCTCTGGGGCCAACGTCCTGACTTTC. The resulting protein is CATSSRVISSGANVLTF. The entire variable domain, with the stretches around the CDR3 drawn from the reference TRBV15 and TRBJ2-6 proteins, is DAMVIQNPRYQVTQFGKPVTLSCSQTLNHNVMYWYQQKSSQAPKLLFHYYDKDFNNEADTPDNFQSRRPNTSFCFLDIRSPGLGDTAMYLCATSSRVISSGANVLTFGAGSRLTVL.